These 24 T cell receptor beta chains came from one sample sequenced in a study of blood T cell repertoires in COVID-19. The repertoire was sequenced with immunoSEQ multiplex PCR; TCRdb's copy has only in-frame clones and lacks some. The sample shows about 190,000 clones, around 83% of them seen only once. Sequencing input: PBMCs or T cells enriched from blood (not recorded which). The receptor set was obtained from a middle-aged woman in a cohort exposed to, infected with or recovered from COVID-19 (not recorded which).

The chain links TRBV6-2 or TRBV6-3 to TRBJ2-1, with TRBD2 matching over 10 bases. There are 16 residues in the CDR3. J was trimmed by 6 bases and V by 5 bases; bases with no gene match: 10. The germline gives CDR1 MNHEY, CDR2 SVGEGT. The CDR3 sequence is CASSLGASGRINEQFF. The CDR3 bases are TGTGCCAGCAGTCTGGGGGCTAGCGGGAGAATCAATGAGCAGTTCTTC.

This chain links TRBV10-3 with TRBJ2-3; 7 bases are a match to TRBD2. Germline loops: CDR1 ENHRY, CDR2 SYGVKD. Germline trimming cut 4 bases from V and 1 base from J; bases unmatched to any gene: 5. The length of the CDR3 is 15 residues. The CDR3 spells CAISGGLAGTDTQYF. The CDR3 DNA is TGTGCCATCAGTGGTGGTCTAGCGGGCACAGATACGCAGTATTTT.

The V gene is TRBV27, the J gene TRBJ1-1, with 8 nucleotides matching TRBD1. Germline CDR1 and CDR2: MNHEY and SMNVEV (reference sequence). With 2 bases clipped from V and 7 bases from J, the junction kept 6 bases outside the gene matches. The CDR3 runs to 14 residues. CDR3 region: CASSLVQGAGEAFF. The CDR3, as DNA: TGTGCCAGCAGTTTAGTTCAGGGGGCTGGTGAAGCTTTCTTT.

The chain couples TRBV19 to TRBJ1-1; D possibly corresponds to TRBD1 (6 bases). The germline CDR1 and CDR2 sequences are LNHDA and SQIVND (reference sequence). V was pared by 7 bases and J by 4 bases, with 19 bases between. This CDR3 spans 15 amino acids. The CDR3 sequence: CASTPGGGAGTEAFF. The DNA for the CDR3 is TGTGCCAGTACCCCCGGCGGGGGCGCGGGCACTGAAGCTTTCTTT.

CDR3 coding DNA: TGTGCCAGCAGCTTGAACAGAAACACTGAAGCTTTCTTT. It encodes CASSLNRNTEAFF. The J gene is TRBJ1-1, the V gene TRBV7-2; no clear D gene. Germline lookup yields CDR1 SGHTA and CDR2 FQGNSA. This CDR3 comprises 13 residues. Trimming pared 3 bases from V and 2 bases from J, leaving 7 bases between. The complete variable domain, with remaining parts taken from reference TRBV7-2 and TRBJ1-1, reads GAGVSQSPSNKVTEKGKDVELRCDPISGHTALYWYRQSLGQGLEFLIYFQGNSAPDKSGLPSDRFSAERTGGSVSTLTIQRTQQEDSAVYLCASSLNRNTEAFFGQGTRLTVV.

CDR3 loop: CASSLRAHSYNEQFF. The CDR3 DNA reads as TGTGCCAGCAGCTTGAGAGCGCACTCCTACAATGAGCAGTTCTTC. This chain joins TRBV5-8 and TRBJ2-1; D is unresolved. The CDR3 runs 15 residues. In germline, CDR1 is SGHTS, CDR2 YDEGEE. Trimming stripped 1 base from V and 0 bases from J, with 8 bases between.

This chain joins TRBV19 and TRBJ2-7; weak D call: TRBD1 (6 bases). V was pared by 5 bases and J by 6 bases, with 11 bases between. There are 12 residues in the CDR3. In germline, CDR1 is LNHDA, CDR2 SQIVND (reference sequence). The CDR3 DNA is TGTGCCAGTAGTCCACAGGGACGCGAGCAGTACTTC. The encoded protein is CASSPQGREQYF.

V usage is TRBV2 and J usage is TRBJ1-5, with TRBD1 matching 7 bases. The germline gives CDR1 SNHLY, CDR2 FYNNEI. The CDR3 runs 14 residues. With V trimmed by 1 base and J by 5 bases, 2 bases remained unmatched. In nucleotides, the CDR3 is TGTGCCAGCAGTGAAGAGGGGGCTTATCAGCCCCAGCATTTT. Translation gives CASSEEGAYQPQHF. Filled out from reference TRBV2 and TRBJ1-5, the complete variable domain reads EPEVTQTPSHQVTQMGQEVILRCVPISNHLYFYWYRQILGQKVEFLVSFYNNEISEKSEIFDDQFSVERPDGSNFTLKIRSTKLEDSAMYFCASSEEGAYQPQHFGDGTRLSIL.

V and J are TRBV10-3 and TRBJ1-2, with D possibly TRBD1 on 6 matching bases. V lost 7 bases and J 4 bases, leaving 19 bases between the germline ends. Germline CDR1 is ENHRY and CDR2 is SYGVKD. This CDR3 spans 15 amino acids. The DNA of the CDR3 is TGTGCCATCAAGGCCTCGGACAGCCTGGGCTATGGCTACACCTTC. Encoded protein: CAIKASDSLGYGYTF.

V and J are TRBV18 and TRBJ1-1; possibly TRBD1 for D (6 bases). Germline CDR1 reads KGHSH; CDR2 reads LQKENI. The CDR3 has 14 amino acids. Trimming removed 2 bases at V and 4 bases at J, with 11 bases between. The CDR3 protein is CASSPVQGITEAFF. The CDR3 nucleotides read TGTGCCAGCTCACCAGTTCAGGGGATCACTGAAGCTTTCTTT.

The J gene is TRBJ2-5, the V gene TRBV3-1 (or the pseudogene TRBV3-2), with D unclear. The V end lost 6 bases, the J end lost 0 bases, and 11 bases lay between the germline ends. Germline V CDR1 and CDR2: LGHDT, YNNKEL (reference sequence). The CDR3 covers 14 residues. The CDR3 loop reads CASSHWANQETQYF. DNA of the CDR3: TGTGCCAGCAGTCACTGGGCTAACCAAGAGACCCAGTACTTC.

This chain's CDR3 is CASSLSEVGTEAFF. In DNA, the CDR3 is TGTGCCAGCAGTTTATCGGAGGTAGGAACTGAAGCTTTCTTT. The chain links TRBV28 to TRBJ1-1; no firm D call. Per the germline V gene, CDR1 is MDHEN and CDR2 is SYDVKM. Trimming took off 1 base at V and 5 bases at J, with 11 bases between the two ends. CDR3 length equals 14 residues.

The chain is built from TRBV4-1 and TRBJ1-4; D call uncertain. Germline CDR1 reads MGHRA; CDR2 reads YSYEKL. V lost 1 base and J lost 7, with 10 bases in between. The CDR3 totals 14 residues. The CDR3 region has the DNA TGCGCCAGCAGCCAAGGGGTGGGAGGTGAAAAACTGTTTTTT. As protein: CASSQGVGGEKLFF.

The CDR3 DNA sequence: TGTGCCAGTAGTCCGGACAGGAATCAGCCCCAGCATTTT. Protein: CASSPDRNQPQHF. This chain uses TRBV19 with TRBJ1-5; 7 bases map to TRBD1. Looked up from germline, CDR1 is LNHDA and CDR2 is SQIVND (reference sequence). V was clipped by 5 bases and J by 4 bases; unmatched bases: 2. The CDR3 is 13 amino acids.

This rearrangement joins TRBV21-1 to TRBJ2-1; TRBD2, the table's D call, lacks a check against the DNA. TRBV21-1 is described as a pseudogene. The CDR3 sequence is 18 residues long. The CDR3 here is CASSKDVVAGTSYNEQFF. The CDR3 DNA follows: TGTGCCAGCAGCAAAGATGTAGTAGCGGGTACCTCCTACAATGAGCAGTTCTTC.

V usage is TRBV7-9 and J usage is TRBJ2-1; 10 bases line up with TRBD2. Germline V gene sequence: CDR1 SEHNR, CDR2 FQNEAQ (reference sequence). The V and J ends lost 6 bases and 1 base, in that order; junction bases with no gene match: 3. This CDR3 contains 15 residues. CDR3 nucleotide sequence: TGTGCCAGCAGGGAAGCGGGAGGGTCCTACAATGAGCAGTTCTTC. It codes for CASREAGGSYNEQFF.

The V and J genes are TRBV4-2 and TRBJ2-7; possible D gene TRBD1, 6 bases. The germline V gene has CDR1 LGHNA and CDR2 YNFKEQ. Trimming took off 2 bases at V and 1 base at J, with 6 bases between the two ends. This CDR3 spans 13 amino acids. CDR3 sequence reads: CASSQQGSYEQYF. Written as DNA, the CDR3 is TGTGCCAGCAGCCAACAGGGGTCCTACGAGCAGTACTTC.

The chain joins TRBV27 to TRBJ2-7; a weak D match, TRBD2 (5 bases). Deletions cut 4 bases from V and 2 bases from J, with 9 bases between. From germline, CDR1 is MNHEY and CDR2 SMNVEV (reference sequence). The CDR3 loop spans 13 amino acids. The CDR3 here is CASSSGSTYEQYF. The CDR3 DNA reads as TGTGCCAGCAGTTCGGGGAGTACCTACGAGCAGTACTTC.

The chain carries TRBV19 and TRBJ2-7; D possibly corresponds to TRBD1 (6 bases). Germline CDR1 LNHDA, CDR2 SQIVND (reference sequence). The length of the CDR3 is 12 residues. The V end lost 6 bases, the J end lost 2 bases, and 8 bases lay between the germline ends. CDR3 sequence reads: CASRDSAYEQYF. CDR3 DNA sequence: TGTGCCAGTAGGGACAGCGCCTACGAGCAGTACTTC. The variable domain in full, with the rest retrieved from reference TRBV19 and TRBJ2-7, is DGGITQSPKYLFRKEGQNVTLSCEQNLNHDAMYWYRQDPGQGLRLIYYSQIVNDFQKGDIAEGYSVSREKKESFPLTVTSAQKNPTAFYLCASRDSAYEQYFGPGTRLTVT.

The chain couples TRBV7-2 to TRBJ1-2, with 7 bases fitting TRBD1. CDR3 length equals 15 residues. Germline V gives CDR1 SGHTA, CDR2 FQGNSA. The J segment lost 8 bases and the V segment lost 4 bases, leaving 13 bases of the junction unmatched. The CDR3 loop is CASSSRTGPSGGYTF. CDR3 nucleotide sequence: TGTGCCAGCAGCTCCCGGACAGGACCCTCTGGGGGCTACACCTTC.

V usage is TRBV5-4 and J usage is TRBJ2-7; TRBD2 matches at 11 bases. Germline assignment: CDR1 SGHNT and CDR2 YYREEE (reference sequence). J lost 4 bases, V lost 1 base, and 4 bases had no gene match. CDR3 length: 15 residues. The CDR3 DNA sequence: TGTGCCAGCAGCTTGCTAGCGGGGGGCCAATACGAGCAGTACTTC. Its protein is CASSLLAGGQYEQYF.

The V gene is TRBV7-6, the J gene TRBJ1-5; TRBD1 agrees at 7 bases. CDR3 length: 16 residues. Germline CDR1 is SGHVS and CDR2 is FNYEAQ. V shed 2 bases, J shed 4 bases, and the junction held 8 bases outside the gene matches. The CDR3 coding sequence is TGTGCCAGCAGCTTAAGGTCAGGGGGTGGAAATCAGCCCCAGCATTTT. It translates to CASSLRSGGGNQPQHF.

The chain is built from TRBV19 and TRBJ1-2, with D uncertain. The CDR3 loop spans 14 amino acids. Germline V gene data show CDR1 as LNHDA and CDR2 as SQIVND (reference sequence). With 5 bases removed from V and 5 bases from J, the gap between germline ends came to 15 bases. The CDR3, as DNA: TGTGCCAGTAGTCCCCGGGGAGGAGTATATGGCTACACCTTC. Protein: CASSPRGGVYGYTF.

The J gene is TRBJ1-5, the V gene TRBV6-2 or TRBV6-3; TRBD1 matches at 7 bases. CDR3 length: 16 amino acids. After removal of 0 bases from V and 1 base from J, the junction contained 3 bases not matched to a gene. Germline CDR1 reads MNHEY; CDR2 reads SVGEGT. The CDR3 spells CASSYSGRGSNQPQHF. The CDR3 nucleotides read TGTGCCAGCAGTTACTCGGGCAGGGGGAGCAATCAGCCCCAGCATTTT.